The present TCR beta chain was sequenced within a study of blood T cell repertoires in COVID-19. Study information: Sites in the United States, Italy and Spain provided acute and convalescent COVID-19 samples.

Per germline, CDR1 MRHNA and CDR2 SNTAGT. Trimming stripped 3 bases from V and 0 bases from J, with 11 bases between. This CDR3 contains 16 residues. No more than 2 weeks before study entry, exposed participants had met a case of COVID-19. The repertoire was sequenced with immunoSEQ multiplex PCR; TCRdb's copy has only in-frame clones and lacks some. The repertoire holds 140,000 to 150,000 clones, with 65% to 85% as singletons. Sequenced: PBMCs or T cells enriched from blood (not recorded which). The receptor was isolated from a woman in her forties or fifties who had been exposed to COVID-19. This rearrangement joins TRBV6-4 to TRBJ2-2; tentative D call: TRBD2 (6 bases). The CDR3 loop is CASSEVSGSNTGELFF. The CDR3 DNA reads TGTGCCAGCAGTGAAGTTAGCGGATCGAACACCGGGGAGCTGTTTTTT.